This TCR beta chain derives from a study of shared clonotypes between healthy human individuals. Trimming took 9 bases from V and 4 from J; bases not matched to a gene: 11. Germline CDR1 MNHNS, CDR2 SASEGT. The CDR3 loop spans 15 amino acids. This table comes from immunoSEQ multiplex PCR, and its TCRdb copy is limited to in-frame clones, with some not included. Seen here are hundreds of thousands of clones, about three quarters observed once, and the top ten hold around 2%. The chain links TRBV6-1 to TRBJ2-5, with 10 bases lining up with TRBD1. This receptor was identified in a woman in her 30s in good health. The sequencing sample was made of memory CD4+ T cells sorted from blood. Subset specified: CD45RA-negative fraction. CDR3 protein: CASWDRGRLGETQYF. CDR3 sequence (DNA): TGTGCCAGTTGGGACAGGGGACGCCTAGGAGAGACCCAGTACTTC.